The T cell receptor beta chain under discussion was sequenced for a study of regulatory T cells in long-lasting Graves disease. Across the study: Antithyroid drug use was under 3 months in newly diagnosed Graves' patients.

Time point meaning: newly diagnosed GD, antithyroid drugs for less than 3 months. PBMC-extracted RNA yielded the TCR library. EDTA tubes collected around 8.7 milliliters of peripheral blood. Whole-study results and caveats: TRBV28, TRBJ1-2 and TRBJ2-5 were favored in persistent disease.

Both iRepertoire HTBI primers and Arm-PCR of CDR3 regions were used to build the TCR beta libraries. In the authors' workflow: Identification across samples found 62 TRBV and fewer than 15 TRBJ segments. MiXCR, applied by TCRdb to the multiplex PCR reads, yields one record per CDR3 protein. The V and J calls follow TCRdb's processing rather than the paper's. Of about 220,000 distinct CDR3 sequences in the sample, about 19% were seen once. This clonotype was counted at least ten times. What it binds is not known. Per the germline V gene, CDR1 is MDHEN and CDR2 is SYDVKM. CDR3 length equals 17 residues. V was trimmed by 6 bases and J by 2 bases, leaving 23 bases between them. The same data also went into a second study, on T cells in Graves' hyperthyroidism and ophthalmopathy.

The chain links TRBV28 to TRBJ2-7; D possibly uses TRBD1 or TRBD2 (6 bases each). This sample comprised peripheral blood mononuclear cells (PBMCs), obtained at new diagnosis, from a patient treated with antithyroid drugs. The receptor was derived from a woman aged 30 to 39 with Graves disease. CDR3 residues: CASRLEGGRGTTYEQYF. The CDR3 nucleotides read TGTGCCAGCAGGCTTGAGGGAGGAAGGGGGACCACCTACGAGCAGTACTTC.